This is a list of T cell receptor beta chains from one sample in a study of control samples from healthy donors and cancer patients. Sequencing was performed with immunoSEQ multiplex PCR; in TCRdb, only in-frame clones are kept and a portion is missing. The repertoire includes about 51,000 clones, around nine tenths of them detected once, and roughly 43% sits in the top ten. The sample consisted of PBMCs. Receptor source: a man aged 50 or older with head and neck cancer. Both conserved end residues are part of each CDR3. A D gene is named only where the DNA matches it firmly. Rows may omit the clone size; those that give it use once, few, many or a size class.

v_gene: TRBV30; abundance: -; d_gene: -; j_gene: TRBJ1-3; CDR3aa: CAWSVNVAGATSGNTIYF; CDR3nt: TGTGCCTGGAGTGTAAACGTGGCAGGGGCTACCTCTGGAAACACCATATATTTT
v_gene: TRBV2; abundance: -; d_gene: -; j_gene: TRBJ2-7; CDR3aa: CASTLNNYEQYF; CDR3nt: TGTGCCAGCACCCTCAATAACTACGAGCAGTACTTC
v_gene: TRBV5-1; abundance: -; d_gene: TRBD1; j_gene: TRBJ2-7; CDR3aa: CASSLDRVKGEQYF; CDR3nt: TGCGCCAGCAGCTTAGACAGGGTAAAGGGCGAGCAGTACTTC
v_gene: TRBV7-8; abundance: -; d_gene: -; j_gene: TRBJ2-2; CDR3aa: CASSRGAGGANTGELFF; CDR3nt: TGTGCCAGCAGCCGGGGGGCAGGGGGAGCGAACACCGGGGAGCTGTTTTTT
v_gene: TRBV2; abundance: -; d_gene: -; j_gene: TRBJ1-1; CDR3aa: CASRTSSNTEAFF; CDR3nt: TGTGCCAGCAGGACCTCCTCGAACACTGAAGCTTTCTTT
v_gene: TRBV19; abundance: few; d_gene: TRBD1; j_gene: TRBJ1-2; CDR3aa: CASRGTGGVYGYTF; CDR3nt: TGTGCCAGTAGAGGGACAGGGGGCGTCTATGGCTACACCTTC
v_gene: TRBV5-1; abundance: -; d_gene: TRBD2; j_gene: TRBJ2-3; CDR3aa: CASSWVLAGSTDTQYF; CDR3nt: TGCGCCAGCAGCTGGGTACTAGCGGGAAGCACAGATACGCAGTATTTT
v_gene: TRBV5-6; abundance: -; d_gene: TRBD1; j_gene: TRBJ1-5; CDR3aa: CASSFGTGSYQPQHF; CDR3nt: TGTGCCAGCAGCTTCGGGACAGGGAGCTATCAGCCCCAGCATTTT
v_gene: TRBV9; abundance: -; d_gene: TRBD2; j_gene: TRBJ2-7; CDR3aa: CASSVVAGGYEQYF; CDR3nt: TGTGCCAGCAGCGTAGTAGCGGGGGGCTACGAGCAGTACTTC
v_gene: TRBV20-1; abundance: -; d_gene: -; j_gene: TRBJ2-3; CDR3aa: CSARAGDTQYF; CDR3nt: TGCAGTGCTAGAGCGGGAGATACGCAGTATTTT
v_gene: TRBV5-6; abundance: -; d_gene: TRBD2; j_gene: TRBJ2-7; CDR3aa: CASSWGLTSSYEQYF; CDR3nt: TGTGCCAGCAGCTGGGGACTAACCAGCTCCTACGAGCAGTACTTC
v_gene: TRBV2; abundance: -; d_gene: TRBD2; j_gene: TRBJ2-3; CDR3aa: CASSADRGVAGVGTQYF; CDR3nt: TGTGCCAGCAGTGCCGACCGGGGGGTAGCGGGGGTAGGGACGCAGTATTTT
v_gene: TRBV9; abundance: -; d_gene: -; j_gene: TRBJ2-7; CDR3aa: CASSAPGSSYEQYF; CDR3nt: TGTGCCAGCAGCGCACCCGGGAGCTCCTACGAGCAGTACTTC
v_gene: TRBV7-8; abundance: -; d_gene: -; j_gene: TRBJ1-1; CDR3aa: CASSSLRTGPNTEAFF; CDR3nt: TGTGCCAGCAGCTCACTACGTACGGGCCCGAACACTGAAGCTTTCTTT
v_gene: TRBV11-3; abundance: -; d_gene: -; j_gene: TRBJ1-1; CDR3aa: CASSSKSGQPPHQAFF; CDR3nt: TGTGCCAGCAGCTCAAAATCCGGACAGCCACCGCACCAAGCTTTCTTT
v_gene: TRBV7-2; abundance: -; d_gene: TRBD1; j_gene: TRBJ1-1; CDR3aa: CASSFSRDSYTEAFF; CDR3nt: TGTGCCAGCAGCTTCTCCCGGGACAGCTACACTGAAGCTTTCTTT
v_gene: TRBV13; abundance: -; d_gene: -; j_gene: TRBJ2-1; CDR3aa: CASSLQGGGEQFF; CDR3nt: TGTGCCAGCAGCCTACAGGGAGGGGGGGAGCAGTTCTTC
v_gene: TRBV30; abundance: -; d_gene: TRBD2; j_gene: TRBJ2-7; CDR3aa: CAWSHGLAPYEQYF; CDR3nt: TGTGCCTGGAGTCACGGACTAGCGCCATACGAGCAGTACTTC
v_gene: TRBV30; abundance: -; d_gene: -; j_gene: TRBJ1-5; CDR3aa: CAWSPGASNQPQHF; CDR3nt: TGTGCCTGGAGCCCGGGGGCTAGCAATCAGCCCCAGCATTTT
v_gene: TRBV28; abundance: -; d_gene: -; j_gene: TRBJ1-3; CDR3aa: CASGFSGNTIYF; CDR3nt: TGTGCCAGCGGGTTCTCTGGAAACACCATATATTTT
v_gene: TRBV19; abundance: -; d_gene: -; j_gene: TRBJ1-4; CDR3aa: CASNSGTSNEKLFF; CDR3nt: TGTGCCAGTAACTCCGGGACGTCAAATGAAAAACTGTTTTTT
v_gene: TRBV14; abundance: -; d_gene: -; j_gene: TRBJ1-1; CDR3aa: CASSWGKNTEAFF; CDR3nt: TGTGCCAGCAGCTGGGGGAAAAACACTGAAGCTTTCTTT
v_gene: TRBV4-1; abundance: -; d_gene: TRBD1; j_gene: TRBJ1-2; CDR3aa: CASSQVGDRDYGYTF; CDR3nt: TGCGCCAGCAGCCAAGTTGGGGACAGAGATTATGGCTACACCTTC
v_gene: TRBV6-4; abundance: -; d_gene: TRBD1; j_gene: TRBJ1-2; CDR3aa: CASSDLPGGGGYTF; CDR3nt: TGTGCCAGCAGTGACTTACCAGGGGGCGGCGGCTACACCTTC
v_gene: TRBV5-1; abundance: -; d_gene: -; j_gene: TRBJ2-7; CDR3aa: CASSLGLPYEQYF; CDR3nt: TGCGCCAGCAGCTTGGGACTACCCTACGAGCAGTACTTC
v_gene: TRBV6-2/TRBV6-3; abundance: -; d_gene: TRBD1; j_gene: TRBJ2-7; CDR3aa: CASSLGQGAGEQYF; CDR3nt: TGTGCCAGCAGTTTGGGACAGGGGGCGGGGGAGCAGTACTTC
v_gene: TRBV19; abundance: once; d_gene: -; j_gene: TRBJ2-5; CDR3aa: CASDPGGSQETQYF; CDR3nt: TGTGCCAGTGACCCCGGAGGAAGCCAAGAGACCCAGTACTTC
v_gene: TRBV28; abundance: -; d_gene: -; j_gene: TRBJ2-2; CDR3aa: CASSSGGTGELFF; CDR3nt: TGTGCCAGCAGTTCTGGGGGAACCGGGGAGCTGTTTTTT
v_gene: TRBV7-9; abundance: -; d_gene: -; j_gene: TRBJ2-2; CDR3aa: CASSSPLEGADGELFF; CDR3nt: TGTGCCAGCAGCTCCCCCTTGGAGGGGGCGGACGGGGAGCTGTTTTTT
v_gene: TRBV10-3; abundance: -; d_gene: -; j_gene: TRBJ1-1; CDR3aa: CAIRRGMNTEAFF; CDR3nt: TGTGCCATCAGAAGGGGCATGAACACTGAAGCTTTCTTT
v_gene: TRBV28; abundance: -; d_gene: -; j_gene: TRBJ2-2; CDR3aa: CASRPDPIHTGELFF; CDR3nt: TGTGCCAGCAGACCCGACCCAATCCACACCGGGGAGCTGTTTTTT
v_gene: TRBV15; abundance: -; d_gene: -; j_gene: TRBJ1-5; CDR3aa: CATSRGLRTFNQPQHF; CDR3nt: TGTGCCACCAGCAGAGGCCTTAGGACATTCAATCAGCCCCAGCATTTT
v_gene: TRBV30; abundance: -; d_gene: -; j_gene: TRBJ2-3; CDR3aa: CAWSVGIGGNTQYF; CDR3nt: TGTGCCTGGAGTGTAGGGATAGGAGGGAATACGCAGTATTTT
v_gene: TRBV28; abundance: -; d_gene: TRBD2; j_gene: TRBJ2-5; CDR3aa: CASNSERRGGETQYF; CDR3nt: TGTGCCAGCAACTCTGAACGGCGGGGGGGAGAGACCCAGTACTTC
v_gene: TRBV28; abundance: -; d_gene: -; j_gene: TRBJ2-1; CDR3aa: CASSLARGSEQFF; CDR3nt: TGTGCCAGCTCTCTTGCCCGGGGGAGTGAGCAGTTCTTC
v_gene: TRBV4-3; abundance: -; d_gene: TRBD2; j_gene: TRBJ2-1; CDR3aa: CASSRAQLAGGGNEQFF; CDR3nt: TGCGCCAGCAGCCGAGCCCAACTAGCGGGGGGGGGTAATGAGCAGTTCTTC
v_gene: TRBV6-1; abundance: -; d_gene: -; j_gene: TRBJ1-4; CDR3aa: CASSEGWMGLGTNEKLFF; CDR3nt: TGTGCCAGCAGTGAAGGGTGGATGGGGTTAGGAACTAATGAAAAACTGTTTTTT
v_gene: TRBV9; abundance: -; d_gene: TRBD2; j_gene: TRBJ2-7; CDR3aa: CASSVGTAGGEEQYF; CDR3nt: TGTGCCAGCAGCGTAGGGACAGCGGGGGGCGAAGAGCAGTACTTC
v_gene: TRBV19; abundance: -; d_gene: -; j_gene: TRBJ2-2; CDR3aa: CASSIDVAGELFF; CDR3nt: TGTGCCAGTAGTATAGATGTGGCCGGGGAGCTGTTTTTT
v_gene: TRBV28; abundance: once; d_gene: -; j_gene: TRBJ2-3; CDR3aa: CASSLRQGSTDTQYF; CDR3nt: TGTGCCAGCAGTTTACGCCAGGGGTCCACAGATACGCAGTATTTT
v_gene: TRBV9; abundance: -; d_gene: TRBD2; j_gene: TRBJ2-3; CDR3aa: CASSSGTSGHTDTQYF; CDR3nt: TGTGCCAGCAGCTCAGGGACTAGCGGACACACAGATACGCAGTATTTT
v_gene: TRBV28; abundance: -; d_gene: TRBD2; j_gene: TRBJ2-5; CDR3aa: CASSNPRLAAGLTQYF; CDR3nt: TGTGCCAGCAGCAACCCCAGACTAGCGGCAGGGCTGACCCAGTACTTC
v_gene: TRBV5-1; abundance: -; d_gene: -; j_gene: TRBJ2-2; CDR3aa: CASSFNTNTGELFF; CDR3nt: TGCGCCAGCAGCTTCAACACCAACACCGGGGAGCTGTTTTTT
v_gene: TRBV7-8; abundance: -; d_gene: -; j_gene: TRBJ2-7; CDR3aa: CASSLSEYEQYF; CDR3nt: TGTGCCAGCAGCTTATCAGAGTACGAGCAGTACTTC
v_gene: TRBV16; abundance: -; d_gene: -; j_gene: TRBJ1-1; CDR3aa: CASSRGYTEAFF; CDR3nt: TGTGCCAGCAGTCGTGGATATACTGAAGCTTTCTTT
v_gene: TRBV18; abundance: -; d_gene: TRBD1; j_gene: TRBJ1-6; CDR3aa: CASSPAGTDNSPLHF; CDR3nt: TGTGCCAGCTCACCCGCCGGGACAGACAATTCACCCCTCCACTTT